Below, 4 T cell receptor beta chains from the same sample are listed, as sequenced in a study of regulatory T cells in long-lasting Graves disease. Arm-PCR of CDR3 regions with iRepertoire HTBI primers generated TCR beta libraries. TCRdb reanalysed the multiplex PCR reads using MiXCR and keeps one entry per CDR3 protein. This table holds around 420,000 distinct CDR3 sequences, roughly a sixth found once. Time point given: newly diagnosed GD, antithyroid drugs for less than 3 months. With RNA extracted from PBMCs as input, the TCR library was made. Material: peripheral blood mononuclear cells (PBMCs), obtained at new diagnosis, from a patient treated with antithyroid drugs. These receptors all stem from a female donor with Graves disease.

Many counts were recorded for this clonotype. V gene TRBV12-3 or TRBV12-4 combines with J gene TRBJ2-1; 13 nucleotides agree with TRBD2. Trimming removed 6 bases from V and 0 bases from J; junction bases left unmatched: 8. This CDR3 comprises 18 residues. CDR3 residues: CASSPGLAGQSSYNEQFF. The CDR3 region has the DNA TGTGCCAGCAGCCCGGGACTAGCGGGACAGAGCTCCTACAATGAGCAGTTCTTC.

This clonotype was seen ten or more times. The rearrangement uses TRBV27 and TRBJ1-1; D gene unclear. Germline V gene sequence: CDR1 MNHEY, CDR2 SMNVEV (reference sequence). CDR3 length: 14 amino acids. Trimming shortened V by 4 bases and J by 0 bases, and 9 bases separated the two germline ends. The CDR3 coding sequence is TGTGCCAGCAGTTCCCCGACCGTGAACACTGAAGCTTTCTTT. The encoded protein is CASSSPTVNTEAFF.

In this sample, this clonotype turned up many times. The gene calls are TRBV15 and TRBJ2-5, with a weak D call TRBD1 (5 bases). CDR3 length: 15 residues. V was cut by 0 bases and J by 2 bases, with 10 bases left in between. The germline CDR1 and CDR2 sequences are LNHNV and YYDKDF (reference sequence). CDR3 DNA sequence: TGTGCCACCAGCAGAGATTTACAGGCTCAAGAGACCCAGTACTTC. Protein product: CATSRDLQAQETQYF.

The chain couples TRBV15 to TRBJ1-5; D remains ambiguous. Deletions cut 3 bases from V and 3 bases from J, with 12 bases between. Per the germline V gene, CDR1 is LNHNV and CDR2 is YYDKDF (reference sequence). The CDR3 runs 15 residues. In DNA form, the CDR3 reads TGTGCCACCAGCAGTGCCCCGGGTTTCAATCAGCCCCAGCATTTT. Translated, it gives CATSSAPGFNQPQHF.